The count of the clone carrying this T cell receptor (beta chain) is one. Method: immunoSEQ multiplex PCR; TCRdb's copy keeps in-frame clones and lacks some. Among about 78,000 clones listed, approximately 86% were seen once. The V segment lost 6 bases and the J segment 4 bases; nucleotides outside the gene matches: 3. The CDR3 has 11 amino acids. CDR1 DFQATT and CDR2 SNEGSKA come from the germline V gene (reference sequence). The sample originates from a study of blood T cell repertoires in COVID-19. As for the study in general: PBMCs, B-cell-depleted T cells, or T cells were the source of the cDNA or gDNA that made up the material.

The genes are TRBV20-1 and TRBJ2-7; 7 nucleotides agree with TRBD1. The clonotype comes from a man aged 50-59 years with active or convalescent COVID-19. Sequenced: peripheral blood. The CDR3 is CSARGQYEQYF. CDR3 DNA: TGCAGTGCCCGGGGACAGTACGAGCAGTACTTC.